Each of the 5 T cell receptor beta chains below was sequenced from the same sample in a study of a mutant IDH1 vaccine in newly diagnosed glioma (dated by TCRdb to the early 2020s). These receptors lack a known antigen. The label giving this sample's time point can be read as: week 47, end of study. Each vaccine dose was 300 ug of a 20-mer mutant IDH1 peptide in Montanide, given subcutaneously with topical imiquimod. The library was built by means of the immunoSEQ multiplex PCR assay. The table was pulled from immuneACCESS by TCRdb, which kept in-frame rearrangements only. Such tables lose some clones; where checked, under half of the loss comes from unresolved V genes, and the rest has no known cause. This sample holds about 94,000 clones; roughly 90% were observed only once. The ten top clones hold over 0.6% of the sample. The specimen comprised PBMCs, sampled from a glioma patient whose treatment included an IDH1 peptide vaccine. Receptors were obtained from a woman aged 45-65 years with glioma.

The CDR3 region is CASSGLVTHYYGYTF. The CDR3 region has the DNA TGTGCCAGCAGCGGACTGGTCACACACTATTATGGCTACACCTTC. This rearrangement joins TRBV9 to TRBJ1-2; D not certain. The CDR3 has 15 amino acids. In germline, CDR1 is SGDLS, CDR2 YYNGEE. V was pared by 3 bases and J by 5 bases, with 17 bases between. Filled out from reference TRBV9 and TRBJ1-2, the complete variable domain reads DSGVTQTPKHLITATGQRVTLRCSPRSGDLSVYWYQQSLDQGLQFLIQYYNGEERAKGNILERFSAQQFPDLHSELNLSSLELGDSALYFCASSGLVTHYYGYTFGSGTRLTVV.

This clone was seen just once. This chain connects TRBV29-1 to TRBJ2-7; 9 bases are a match to TRBD1. The CDR3 extends over 13 amino acids. Germline V gives CDR1 SQVTM, CDR2 ANQGSEA. Losses at the gene ends were 6 bases for V and 3 bases for J; bases not matched to a gene: 6. This CDR3 is CSVGDRADYEQYF. DNA for the CDR3: TGCAGCGTGGGGGACAGGGCCGACTACGAGCAGTACTTC.

The chain couples TRBV27 to TRBJ2-5; no definite D call. The CDR3 runs to 12 residues. Germline values: CDR1 MNHEY, CDR2 SMNVEV (reference sequence). The V end lost 5 bases, the J end lost 4 bases, and 8 bases lay between the germline ends. The CDR3, as DNA: TGTGCCAGCAGTAACGTAGGAGAGACCCAGTACTTC. It translates to CASSNVGETQYF.

This clone appeared once. The J gene is TRBJ1-4, the V gene TRBV2, with 10 bases that match TRBD1. The CDR3 has 14 residues. In germline, CDR1 is SNHLY, CDR2 FYNNEI. V was clipped by 4 bases and J by 7 bases; unmatched bases: 3. As DNA, the CDR3 is TGTGCCAGCAGTGGTGACAGGGGGCGTGAAAAACTGTTTTTT. Translation: CASSGDRGREKLFF.

This chain connects TRBV11-2 to TRBJ1-2; 7 bases are a match to TRBD1. Unmatched junction bases numbered 5, after V lost 5 bases and J lost 8 bases. This CDR3 has 12 residues. The V gene's germline CDR1 is SGHAT and CDR2 FQNNGV. The CDR3 nucleotides are TGTGCCAGCAGCCTGGGACAGAGCGGCTACACCTTC. Residues: CASSLGQSGYTF.